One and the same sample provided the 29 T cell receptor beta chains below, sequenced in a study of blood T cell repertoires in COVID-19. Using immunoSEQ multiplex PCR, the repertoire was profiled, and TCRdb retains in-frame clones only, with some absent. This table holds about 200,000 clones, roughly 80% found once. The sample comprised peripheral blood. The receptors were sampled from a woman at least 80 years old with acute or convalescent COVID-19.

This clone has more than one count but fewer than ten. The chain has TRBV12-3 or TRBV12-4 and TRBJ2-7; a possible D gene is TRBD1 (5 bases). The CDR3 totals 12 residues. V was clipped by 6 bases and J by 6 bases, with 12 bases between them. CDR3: CASSLRDLEQYF. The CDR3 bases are TGTGCCAGCAGCCTCAGGGATCTCGAGCAGTACTTC.

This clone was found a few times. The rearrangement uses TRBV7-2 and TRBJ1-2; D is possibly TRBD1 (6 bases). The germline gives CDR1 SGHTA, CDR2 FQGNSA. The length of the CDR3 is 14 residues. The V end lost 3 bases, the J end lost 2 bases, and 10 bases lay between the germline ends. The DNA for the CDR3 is TGTGCCAGCAGCTTTAGGACAGAGAACTATGGCTACACCTTC. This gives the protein CASSFRTENYGYTF.

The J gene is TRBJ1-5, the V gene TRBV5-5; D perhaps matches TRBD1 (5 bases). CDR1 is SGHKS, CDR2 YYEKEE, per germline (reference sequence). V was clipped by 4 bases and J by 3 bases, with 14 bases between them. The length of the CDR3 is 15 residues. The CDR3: CASSPSGNPNQPQHF. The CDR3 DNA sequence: TGTGCCAGCAGCCCCTCAGGGAACCCCAATCAGCCCCAGCATTTT.

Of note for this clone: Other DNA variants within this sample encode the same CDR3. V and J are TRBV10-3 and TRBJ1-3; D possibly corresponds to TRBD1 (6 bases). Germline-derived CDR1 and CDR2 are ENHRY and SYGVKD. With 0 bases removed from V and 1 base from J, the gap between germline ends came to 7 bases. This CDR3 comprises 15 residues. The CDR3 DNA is TGTGCCATCAGTGAGTCAAGGGGGTCTGGAAACACCATATATTTT. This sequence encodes CAISESRGSGNTIYF.

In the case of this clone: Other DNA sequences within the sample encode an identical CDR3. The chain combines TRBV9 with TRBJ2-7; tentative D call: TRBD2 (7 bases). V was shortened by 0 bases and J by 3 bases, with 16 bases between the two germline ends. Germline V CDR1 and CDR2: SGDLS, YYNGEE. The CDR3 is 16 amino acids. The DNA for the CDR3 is TGTGCCAGCAGCGTAGGGCCTGGGGGGGGCCTCTACGAGCAGTACTTC. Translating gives CASSVGPGGGLYEQYF.

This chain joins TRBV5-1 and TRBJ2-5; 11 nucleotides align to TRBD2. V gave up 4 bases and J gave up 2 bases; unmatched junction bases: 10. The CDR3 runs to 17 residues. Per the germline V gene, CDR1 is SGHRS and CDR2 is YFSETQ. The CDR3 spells CASSQGLAVVDQETQYF. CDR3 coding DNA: TGCGCCAGCAGCCAGGGACTAGCGGTCGTGGATCAAGAGACCCAGTACTTC.

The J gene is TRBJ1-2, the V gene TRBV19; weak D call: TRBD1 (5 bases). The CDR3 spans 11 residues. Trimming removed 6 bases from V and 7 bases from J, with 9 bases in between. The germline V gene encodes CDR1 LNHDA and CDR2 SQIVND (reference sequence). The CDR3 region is CASSRVSGYTF. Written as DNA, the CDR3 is TGTGCCAGTAGCAGGGTTAGTGGCTACACCTTC.

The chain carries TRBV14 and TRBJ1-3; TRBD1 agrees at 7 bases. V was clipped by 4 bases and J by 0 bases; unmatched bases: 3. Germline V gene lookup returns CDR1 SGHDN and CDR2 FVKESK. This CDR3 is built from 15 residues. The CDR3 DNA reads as TGTGCCAGCAGCCTGGGACAGCACTCTGGAAACACCATATATTTT. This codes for CASSLGQHSGNTIYF. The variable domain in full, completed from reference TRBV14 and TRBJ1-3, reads EAGVTQFPSHSVIEKGQTVTLRCDPISGHDNLYWYRRVMGKEIKFLLHFVKESKQDESGMPNNRFLAERTGGTYSTLKVQPAELEDSGVYFCASSLGQHSGNTIYFGEGSWLTVV.

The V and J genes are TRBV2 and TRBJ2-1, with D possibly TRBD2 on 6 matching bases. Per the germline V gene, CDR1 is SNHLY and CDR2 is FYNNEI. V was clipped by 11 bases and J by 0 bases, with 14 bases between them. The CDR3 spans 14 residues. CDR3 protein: CAGARGSSYNEQFF. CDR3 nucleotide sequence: TGTGCCGGTGCCCGGGGGAGCTCCTACAATGAGCAGTTCTTC.

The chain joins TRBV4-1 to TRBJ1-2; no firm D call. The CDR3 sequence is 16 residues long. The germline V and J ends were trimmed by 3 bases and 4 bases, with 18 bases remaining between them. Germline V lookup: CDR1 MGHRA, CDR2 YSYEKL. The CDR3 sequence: CASSQEARERSYGYTF. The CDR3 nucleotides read TGCGCCAGCAGCCAGGAAGCGAGGGAACGGAGCTATGGCTACACCTTC.

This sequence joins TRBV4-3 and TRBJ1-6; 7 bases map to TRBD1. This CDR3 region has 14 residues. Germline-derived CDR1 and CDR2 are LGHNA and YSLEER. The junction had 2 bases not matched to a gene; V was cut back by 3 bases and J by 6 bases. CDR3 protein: CASSHGQVNSPLHF. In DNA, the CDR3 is TGCGCCAGCAGCCACGGACAGGTTAATTCACCCCTCCACTTT.

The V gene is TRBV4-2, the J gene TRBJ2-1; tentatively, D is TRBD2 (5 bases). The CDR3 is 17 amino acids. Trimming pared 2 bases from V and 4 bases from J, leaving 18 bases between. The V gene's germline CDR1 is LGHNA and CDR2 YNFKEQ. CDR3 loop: CASSQSAVASSYNEQFF. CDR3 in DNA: TGTGCCAGCAGCCAAAGTGCAGTCGCTAGCTCGTACAATGAGCAGTTCTTC.

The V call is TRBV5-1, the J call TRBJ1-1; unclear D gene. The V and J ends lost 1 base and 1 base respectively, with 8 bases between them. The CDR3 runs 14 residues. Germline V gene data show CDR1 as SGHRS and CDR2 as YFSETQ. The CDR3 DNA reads TGCGCCAGCAGCTTGACCCCCGGGAACACTGAAGCTTTCTTT. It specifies CASSLTPGNTEAFF.

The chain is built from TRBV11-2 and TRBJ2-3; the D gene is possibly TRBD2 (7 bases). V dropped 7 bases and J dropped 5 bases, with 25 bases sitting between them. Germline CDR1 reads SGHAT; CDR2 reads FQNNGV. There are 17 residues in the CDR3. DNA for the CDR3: TGTGCCAGCATCAAAGGGGGGGGCCGCAGCATGGTAGATACGCAGTATTTT. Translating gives CASIKGGGRSMVDTQYF.

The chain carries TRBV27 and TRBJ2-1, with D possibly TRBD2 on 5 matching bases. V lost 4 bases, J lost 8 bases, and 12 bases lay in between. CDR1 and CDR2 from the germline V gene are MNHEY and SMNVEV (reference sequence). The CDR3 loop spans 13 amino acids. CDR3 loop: CASSYEGLDEQFF. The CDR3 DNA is TGTGCCAGCAGTTACGAGGGCTTGGATGAGCAGTTCTTC.

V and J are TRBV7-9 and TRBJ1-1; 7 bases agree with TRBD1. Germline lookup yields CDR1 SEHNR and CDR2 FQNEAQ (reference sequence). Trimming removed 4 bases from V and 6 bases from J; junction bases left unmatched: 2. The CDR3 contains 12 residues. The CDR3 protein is CASSSDRAEAFF. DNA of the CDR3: TGTGCCAGCAGCTCCGACAGGGCTGAAGCTTTCTTT.

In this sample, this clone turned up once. The CDR3 coding sequence is TGTGCCAGCAGTGCGCAAGGAGGGGATAATGAAAAACTGTTTTTT. Residues: CASSAQGGDNEKLFF. This rearrangement joins TRBV6-4 to TRBJ1-4; tentative D call: TRBD1 (5 bases). This CDR3 has 15 amino acids. CDR1 MRHNA and CDR2 SNTAGT come from the germline V gene. V gave up 4 bases and J gave up 4 bases, with 13 bases separating them.

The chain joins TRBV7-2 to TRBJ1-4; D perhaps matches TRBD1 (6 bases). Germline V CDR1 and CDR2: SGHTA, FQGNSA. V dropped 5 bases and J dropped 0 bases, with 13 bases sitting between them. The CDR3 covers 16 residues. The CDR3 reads CASSRIGGATNEKLFF. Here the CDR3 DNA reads TGTGCCAGCAGCCGTATAGGGGGAGCAACTAATGAAAAACTGTTTTTT.

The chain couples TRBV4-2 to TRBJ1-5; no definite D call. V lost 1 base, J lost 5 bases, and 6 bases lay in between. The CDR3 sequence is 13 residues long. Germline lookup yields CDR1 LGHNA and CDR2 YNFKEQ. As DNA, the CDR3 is TGTGCCAGCAGCCAAGGTATCGATCAGCCCCAGCATTTT. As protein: CASSQGIDQPQHF.

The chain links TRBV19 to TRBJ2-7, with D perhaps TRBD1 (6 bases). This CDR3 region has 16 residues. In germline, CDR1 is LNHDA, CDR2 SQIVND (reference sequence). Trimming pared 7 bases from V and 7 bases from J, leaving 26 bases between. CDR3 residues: CASTPLGVRGYREQYF. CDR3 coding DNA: TGTGCCAGTACCCCATTGGGGGTCAGGGGTTATCGGGAGCAGTACTTC.

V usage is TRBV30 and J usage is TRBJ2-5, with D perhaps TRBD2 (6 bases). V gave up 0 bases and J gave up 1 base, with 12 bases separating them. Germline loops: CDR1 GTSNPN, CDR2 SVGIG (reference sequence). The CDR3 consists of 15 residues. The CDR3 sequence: CAWSVGSGAQETQYF. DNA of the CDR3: TGTGCCTGGAGTGTAGGTAGCGGAGCCCAAGAGACCCAGTACTTC.

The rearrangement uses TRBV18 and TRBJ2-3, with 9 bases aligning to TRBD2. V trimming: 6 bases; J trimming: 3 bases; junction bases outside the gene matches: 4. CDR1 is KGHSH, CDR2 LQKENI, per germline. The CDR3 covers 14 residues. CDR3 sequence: CASSRGGGTDTQYF. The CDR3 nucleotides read TGTGCCAGCTCGCGGGGGGGAGGAACAGATACGCAGTATTTT. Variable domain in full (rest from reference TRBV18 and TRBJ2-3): NAGVMQNPRHLVRRRGQEARLRCSPMKGHSHVYWYRQLPEEGLKFMVYLQKENIIDESGMPKERFSAEFPKEGPSILRIQQVVRGDSAAYFCASSRGGGTDTQYFGPGTRLTVL.

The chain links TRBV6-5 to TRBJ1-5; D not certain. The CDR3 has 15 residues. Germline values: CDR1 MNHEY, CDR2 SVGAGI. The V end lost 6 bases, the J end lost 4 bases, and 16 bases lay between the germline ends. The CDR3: CASSAFGRENQPQHF. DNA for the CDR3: TGTGCCAGCAGCGCCTTCGGGAGAGAAAATCAGCCCCAGCATTTT.

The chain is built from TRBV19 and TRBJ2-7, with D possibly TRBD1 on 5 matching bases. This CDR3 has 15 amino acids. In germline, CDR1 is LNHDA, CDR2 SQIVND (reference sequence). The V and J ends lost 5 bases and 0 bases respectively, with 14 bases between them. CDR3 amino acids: CASSYSQAPSYEQYF. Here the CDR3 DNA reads TGTGCCAGTAGTTACTCACAGGCTCCCTCCTACGAGCAGTACTTC.

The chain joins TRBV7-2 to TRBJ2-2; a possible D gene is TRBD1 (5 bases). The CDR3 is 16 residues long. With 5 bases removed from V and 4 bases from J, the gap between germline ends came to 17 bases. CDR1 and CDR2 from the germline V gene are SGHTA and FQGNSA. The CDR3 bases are TGTGCCAGCAGCATAAGGCAGGGCGTAAGCACCGGGGAGCTGTTTTTT. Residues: CASSIRQGVSTGELFF.

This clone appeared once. The CDR3 nucleotides read TGTGCCAGCAGCCCTTGGCCGGGTGTGGGCGAGCAGTACTTC. Protein product: CASSPWPGVGEQYF. V and J are TRBV3-1 (or the pseudogene TRBV3-2) and TRBJ2-7; D gene unclear. The germline V gene has CDR1 LGHDT and CDR2 YNNKEL (reference sequence). The germline V and J ends were trimmed by 4 bases and 6 bases, with 16 bases remaining between them. CDR3 length equals 14 residues.

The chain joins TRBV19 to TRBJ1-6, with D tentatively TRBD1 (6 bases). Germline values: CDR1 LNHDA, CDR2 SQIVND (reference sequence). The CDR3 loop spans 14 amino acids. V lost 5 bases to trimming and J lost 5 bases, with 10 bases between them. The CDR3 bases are TGTGCCAGTAGTCGCAGGGGCGATAATTCACCCCTCCACTTT. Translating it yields CASSRRGDNSPLHF.

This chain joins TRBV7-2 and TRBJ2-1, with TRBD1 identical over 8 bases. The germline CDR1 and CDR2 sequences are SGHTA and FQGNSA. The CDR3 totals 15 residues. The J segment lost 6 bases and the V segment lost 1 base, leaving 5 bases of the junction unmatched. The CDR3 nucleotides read TGTGCCAGCAGCTTAGAAGACAGGGGCTTCAATGAGCAGTTCTTC. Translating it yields CASSLEDRGFNEQFF.

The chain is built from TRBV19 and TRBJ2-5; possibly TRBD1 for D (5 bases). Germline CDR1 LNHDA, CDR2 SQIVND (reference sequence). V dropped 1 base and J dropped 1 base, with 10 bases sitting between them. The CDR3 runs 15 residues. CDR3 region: CASSIGGHPQETQYF. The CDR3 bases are TGTGCCAGTAGTATAGGAGGACATCCCCAAGAGACCCAGTACTTC.